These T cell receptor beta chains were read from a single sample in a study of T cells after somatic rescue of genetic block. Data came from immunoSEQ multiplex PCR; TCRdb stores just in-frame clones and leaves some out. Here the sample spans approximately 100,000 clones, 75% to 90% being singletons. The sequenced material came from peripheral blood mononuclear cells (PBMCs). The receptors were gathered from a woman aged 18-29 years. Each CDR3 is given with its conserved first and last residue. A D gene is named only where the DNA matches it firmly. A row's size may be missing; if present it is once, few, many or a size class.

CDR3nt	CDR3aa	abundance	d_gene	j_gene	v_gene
TGTGCCTGCCGAGACGGCTCTGGAAACACCATATATTTT	CACRDGSGNTIYF	few	-	TRBJ1-3	TRBV30
TGTGCCAGCAGCCCCCCGGGACTAGCGGAAACCTACGAGCAGTACTTC	CASSPPGLAETYEQYF	-	TRBD2	TRBJ2-7	TRBV9
TGTGCCAGCAGCCGAACCGGACTAGCGGGAGGCATTGAGCAGTTCTTC	CASSRTGLAGGIEQFF	once	TRBD2	TRBJ2-1	TRBV7-9
TGTGCCAGCAGCTCCGGGACTAGCGGGAGTGAGACCCAGTACTTC	CASSSGTSGSETQYF	-	TRBD2	TRBJ2-5	TRBV11-3
TGTGCCAGCGACCACTGGACTAGCGGGAGAAACATTCAGTACTTC	CASDHWTSGRNIQYF	-	TRBD2	TRBJ2-4	TRBV13
TGTGCCAGCATCCAGGTGGGGGTGGGCCCCAACACCGGGGAGCTGTTTTTT	CASIQVGVGPNTGELFF	-	-	TRBJ2-2	TRBV28
TGTGCCAGCAGCCCTCCCCTGCCTCGACAGGAGAACACTGAAGCTTTCTTT	CASSPPLPRQENTEAFF	-	-	TRBJ1-1	TRBV7-9
TGCGCCAGCAGCCAAGAAGCTTTGCTCGCGGGAGGGGGGAATGAGCAGTTCTTC	CASSQEALLAGGGNEQFF	-	TRBD2	TRBJ2-1	TRBV4-1
TGTGCCATCAGTGAGTCACTAGAGACTGAAGCTTTCTTT	CAISESLETEAFF	-	-	TRBJ1-1	TRBV10-3
TGTGCCAGCAGAGGTAGCGGGAGGAGGATGGGTGAGAATGAGCAGTTCTTC	CASRGSGRRMGENEQFF	-	TRBD2	TRBJ2-1	TRBV28
TGTGCCAGCAGTTACTCTGACAGCCATTATGGCTACACCTTC	CASSYSDSHYGYTF	-	-	TRBJ1-2	TRBV6-5
TGCGCCAGCAGCTTGGCGGCGGACAGGGGATCGGTAGCTTTCTTT	CASSLAADRGSVAFF	-	TRBD1	TRBJ1-1	TRBV5-1
TGTGCCAGCAGCCCCAAGGCCCTTATTAATGAGCAGTTCTTC	CASSPKALINEQFF	-	-	TRBJ2-1	TRBV7-2
TGTGCCAGCAGCCTAAAAAGGGGCTCCCAAGAGACCCAGTACTTC	CASSLKRGSQETQYF	-	-	TRBJ2-5	TRBV5-6
TGCGCCAGCAGCCATGCCCGGGGGTTTGGGGACGAGCAGTACTTC	CASSHARGFGDEQYF	-	-	TRBJ2-7	TRBV4-3
TGTGCCAGCAGCTTAAACGGACTGAGCACAGATACGCAGTATTTT	CASSLNGLSTDTQYF	-	-	TRBJ2-3	TRBV7-2
TGTGCCAGCAGCCCCCGGGGTAGCGGATATAGCACAGATACGCAGTATTTT	CASSPRGSGYSTDTQYF	-	-	TRBJ2-3	TRBV11-2
TGTGCCAGCAGTGACCCTACAGGGGGGGGACAGCCCCAGCATTTT	CASSDPTGGGQPQHF	few	TRBD1	TRBJ1-5	TRBV2